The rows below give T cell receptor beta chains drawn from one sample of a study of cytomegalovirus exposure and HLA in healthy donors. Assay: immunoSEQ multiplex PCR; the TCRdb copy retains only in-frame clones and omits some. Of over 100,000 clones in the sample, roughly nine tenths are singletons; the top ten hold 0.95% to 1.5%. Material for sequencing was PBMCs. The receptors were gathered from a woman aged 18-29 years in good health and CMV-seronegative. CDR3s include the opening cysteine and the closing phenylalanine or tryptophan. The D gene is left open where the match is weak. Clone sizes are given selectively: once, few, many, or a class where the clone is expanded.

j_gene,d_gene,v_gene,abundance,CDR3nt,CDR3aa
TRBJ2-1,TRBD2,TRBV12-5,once,TGTGCTAGTGGTTTTGTCTTAAGCGGGGGGCAGACCTACAATGAGCAGTTCTTC,CASGFVLSGGQTYNEQFF
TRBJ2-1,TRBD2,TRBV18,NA,TGTGCCAGCTCACCACGGACTAGCGGGGACTCCTACAATGAGCAGTTCTTC,CASSPRTSGDSYNEQFF
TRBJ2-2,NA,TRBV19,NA,TGTGCCAGTAACACGTTGGACTACTCTCCCGGGGAGCTGTTTTTT,CASNTLDYSPGELFF
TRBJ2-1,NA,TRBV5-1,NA,TGCGCCAGCAGCCCACGGAGGGGGCATGAGCAGTTCTTC,CASSPRRGHEQFF
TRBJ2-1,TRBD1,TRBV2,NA,TGTGCCAGCGGACAGGAGACCTACAATGAGCAGTTCTTC,CASGQETYNEQFF
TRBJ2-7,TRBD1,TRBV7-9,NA,TGTGCCAGCAGCTTCGGGACAGCCGAGCAGTACTTC,CASSFGTAEQYF
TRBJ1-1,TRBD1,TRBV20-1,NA,TGCAGGCCAACAGGGGGGACTGAAGCTTTCTTT,CRPTGGTEAFF
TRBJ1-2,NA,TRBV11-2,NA,TGTGCCAGCAGCTTAGATCGTCGGTTGGGGGGGCCGATATATGGCTACACCTTC,CASSLDRRLGGPIYGYTF
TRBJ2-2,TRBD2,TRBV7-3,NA,TGTGCCAGCAGCTTATATGGGACTAGCGTTGAAGGGGAGCTGTTTTTT,CASSLYGTSVEGELFF
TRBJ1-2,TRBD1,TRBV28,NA,TGTGCCAGCAGCCCCGGGACAGGGGGATTGGGCTATGGCTACACCTTC,CASSPGTGGLGYGYTF
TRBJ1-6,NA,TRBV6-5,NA,TGTGCCAGCAGTTACTCCGGACTAGCTGTTTCACCCCTCCACTTT,CASSYSGLAVSPLHF
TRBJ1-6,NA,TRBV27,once,TGTGCCAGCAGTCCGACCAGGCCTATAGGATCACCCCTCCACTTT,CASSPTRPIGSPLHF
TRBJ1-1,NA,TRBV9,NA,TGTGCCAGCAGCGCTCAGATGAACACTGAAGCTTTCTTT,CASSAQMNTEAFF
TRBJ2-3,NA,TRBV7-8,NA,TGTGCCAGCAGTTTCATAGAGGGGGTAGGGGCAGATACGCAGTATTTT,CASSFIEGVGADTQYF
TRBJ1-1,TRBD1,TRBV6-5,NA,TGTGCCAGCAGTGTCCGGGACAGGGTATCAGCTTTCTTT,CASSVRDRVSAFF
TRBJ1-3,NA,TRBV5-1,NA,TGCGCCAGCAGTGAGATCGGAAACACCATATATTTT,CASSEIGNTIYF
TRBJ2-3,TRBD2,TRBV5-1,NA,TGCGCCAGCTTAGCGGGGACCCACACAGATACGCAGTATTTT,CASLAGTHTDTQYF
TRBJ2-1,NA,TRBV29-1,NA,TGCAGCGTTCGGAGGGCCCAAGTTAACAATGAGCAGTTCTTC,CSVRRAQVNNEQFF
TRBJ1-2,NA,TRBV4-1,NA,TGCGCCAGCAGCCAAGAACAGGGCTCCTACACCTTC,CASSQEQGSYTF
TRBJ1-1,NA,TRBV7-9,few,TGTGCCAGCAGCTTAATGGGCGAGGGAACTGAAGCTTTCTTT,CASSLMGEGTEAFF
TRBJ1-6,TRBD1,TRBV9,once,TGTGCCAGCAGCGGTGGGGTCGGGACAGGGCATGTCCCCCTCCACTTT,CASSGGVGTGHVPLHF
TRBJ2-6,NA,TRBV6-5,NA,TGTGCCAGCAGTCCGCGTGGGGCCGGGGCCAACGTCCTGACTTTC,CASSPRGAGANVLTF
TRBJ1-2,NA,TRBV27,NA,TGTGCCACCCTGTCCGGGCGTCAGGGGGGCTACACCTTC,CATLSGRQGGYTF
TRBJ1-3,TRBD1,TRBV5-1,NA,TGCGCCAGCAGCCCGGGGACAGTTGGAAACACCATATATTTT,CASSPGTVGNTIYF
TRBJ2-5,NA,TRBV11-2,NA,TGTGCCAGCAGCTTAGCAGGGCTGGAGACCCAGTACTTC,CASSLAGLETQYF
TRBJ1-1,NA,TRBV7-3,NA,TGTGCCAGCAGCCCTCAAGGGGACACTGAAGCTTTCTTT,CASSPQGDTEAFF
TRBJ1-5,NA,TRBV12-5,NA,TGTGCTAGTGGCTTGGAGGGGTGGGAGGGCAATCAGCCCCAGCATTTT,CASGLEGWEGNQPQHF
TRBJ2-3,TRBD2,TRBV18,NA,TGTGCCAGCTCAAAGACCCTTAGCGGGGGCCTCACAGATACGCAGTATTTT,CASSKTLSGGLTDTQYF
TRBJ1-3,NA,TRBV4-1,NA,TGCGCCACAGGGGGAAACACCATATATTTT,CATGGNTIYF
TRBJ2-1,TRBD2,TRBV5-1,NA,TGCGCCAGCAGCTGGACTAGCGGGGGTAGCTCCTACAATGAGCAGTTCTTC,CASSWTSGGSSYNEQFF
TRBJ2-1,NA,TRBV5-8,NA,TGTGCCAGCAGCTTGTTTGTGGGGAGCTCCTACAATGAGCAGTTCTTC,CASSLFVGSSYNEQFF
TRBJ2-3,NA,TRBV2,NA,TGTGCCAGCAGTGCACAGTTGGGGGGTAGCACAGATACGCAGTATTTT,CASSAQLGGSTDTQYF
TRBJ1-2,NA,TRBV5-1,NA,TGCGCCAGCAGCTTGGGTTCGGGGTTCCTCGCGGGCGGCTACACCTTC,CASSLGSGFLAGGYTF
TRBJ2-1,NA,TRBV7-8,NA,TGTGCCAGCAGCTTAGACAGGTTGGCCTACAATGAGCAGTTCTTC,CASSLDRLAYNEQFF
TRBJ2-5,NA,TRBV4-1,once,TGCGCCAGCAGCCAAGACGGGGGGCCTAGGGAGACCCAGTACTTC,CASSQDGGPRETQYF
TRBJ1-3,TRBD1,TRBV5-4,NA,TGTGCCAGCAGCTTCGGGACAGAACGGCGGGGCCGCGGAAACACCATATATTTT,CASSFGTERRGRGNTIYF
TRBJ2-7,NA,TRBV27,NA,TGTGCCAGCACCCTTTCAGCTAGCCCGGGCCACGAGCAGTACTTC,CASTLSASPGHEQYF
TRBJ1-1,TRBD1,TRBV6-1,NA,TGTGCCAGCAAACCGACAGGGACTGAAGCTTTCTTT,CASKPTGTEAFF
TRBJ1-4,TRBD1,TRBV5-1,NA,TGCGCCAGCAGCTTGGAGGGACAGAGGAATGAAAAACTGTTTTTT,CASSLEGQRNEKLFF
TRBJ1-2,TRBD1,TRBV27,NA,TGTGCCAGCAGTTTATCTGGACAGGGGAGTTACACCTTC,CASSLSGQGSYTF
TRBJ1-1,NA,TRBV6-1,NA,TGTGCCAGCAGTGAAATGAGGGCTTTCTTT,CASSEMRAFF
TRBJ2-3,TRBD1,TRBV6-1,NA,TGTGCCAGCAGTGAAGCAGACAGGGGATTAGAGCAGTATTTT,CASSEADRGLEQYF
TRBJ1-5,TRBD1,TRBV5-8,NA,TGTGCCAGCAGCACAAGGACAGGCGGGGGCAATCAGCCCCAGCATTTT,CASSTRTGGGNQPQHF
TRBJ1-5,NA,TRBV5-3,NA,TGTGCCAGAAGCTTGGGTCCCTACAGGGATCAGCCCCAGCATTTT,CARSLGPYRDQPQHF
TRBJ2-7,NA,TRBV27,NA,TGTGCCAGCAGTACGTACCGTACCAGGGGCCTCTCCTACGAGCAGTACTTC,CASSTYRTRGLSYEQYF
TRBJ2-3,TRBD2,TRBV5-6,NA,TGTGCCAGCAGGTTCGCACCACTCTGGGGGGGTAAGGCAGATACGCAGTATTTT,CASRFAPLWGGKADTQYF
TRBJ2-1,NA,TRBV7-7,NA,TGTGCTTCGGAGGGACGGCTTGACAATGAGCAGTTCTTC,CASEGRLDNEQFF
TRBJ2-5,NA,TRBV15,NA,TGTGCCACCAGCAGAGAAAACAGTTTCCAAGAGACCCAGTACTTC,CATSRENSFQETQYF
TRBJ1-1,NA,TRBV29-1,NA,TGCAGCGTTGAACTACTGGGAGGAGACACTGAAGCTTTCTTT,CSVELLGGDTEAFF
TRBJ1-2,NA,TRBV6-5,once,TGTGCCAGCAGAACCGTGGGGGGGGACTATGGCTACACCTTC,CASRTVGGDYGYTF
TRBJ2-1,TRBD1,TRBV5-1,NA,TGCGCCAGCAGCCCTGGGACAGGGCGGGTGCGGTTCTTC,CASSPGTGRVRFF
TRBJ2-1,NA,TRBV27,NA,TGTGCCAGCAGTTTCCAGCGGGACATCTACAATGAGCAGTTCTTC,CASSFQRDIYNEQFF
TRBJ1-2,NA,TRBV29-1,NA,TGCAGCGTCCTGGGTCGGGGGATTAACTATGGCTACACCTTC,CSVLGRGINYGYTF
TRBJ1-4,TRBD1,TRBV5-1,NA,TGCGCCAGCAGAACGGGACAGGGTGAAAAACTGTTTTTT,CASRTGQGEKLFF
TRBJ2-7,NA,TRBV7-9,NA,TGTGCCAGCAGCTTAGGTGTTGCGGGGCGTTATTCCTACGAGCAGTACTTC,CASSLGVAGRYSYEQYF
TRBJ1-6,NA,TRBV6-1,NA,TGTGCCAGCAGTGAATGGAGGGCACTAGCCCTCCACTTT,CASSEWRALALHF
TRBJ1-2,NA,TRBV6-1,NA,TGTGCCAGCAGCGGCGAGGGGACAACCTATGGCTACACCTTC,CASSGEGTTYGYTF